This T cell receptor (beta chain) was recorded in a study of OX40 agonist ivuxolimab in advanced cancers. Notes on the research overall: Ivuxolimab, which targeted the costimulatory receptor OX40 (CD134), was an agonistic, fully human IgG2 monoclonal antibody. Intravenous ivuxolimab was administered to patients every 2 weeks at six dose levels: 0.01, 0.1, 0.3, 1.5, 3 and 10 mg/kg. Of the roughly 51 patients in dose escalation, some 19 had hepatocellular carcinoma, about 15 had melanoma, 9 had renal cell carcinoma and 9 had head and neck cancer. In the dose-escalation cohort, over 65% of patients were male, and the mean age was approximately 55 years, with a range of roughly 23 to 85. Prior anti-PD-1, anti-PD-L1 or anti-CTLA-4 therapy was permitted, and approximately 40% of dose-escalation patients had received checkpoint inhibitors. Three dose-escalation patients achieved partial responses, one with hepatocellular carcinoma and two with cutaneous melanoma. Peripheral TCRbeta sequencing aimed to test whether ivuxolimab altered TCR sequence diversity and caused clonal T-cell expansion. The paper describes the monotherapy dose-escalation part (N = 52 patients) of the phase I trial of ivuxolimab. Overall study results and their limits: Antigen specificity was not determined for the clonally expanded peripheral T cells. After ivuxolimab, CD8+ T cells had more expanded clones than CD4+ T cells on average. Low levels of normalized T-cell clonal expansion were also seen in some patients who did not respond. At doses of 0.1 to 3.0 mg/kg, clonal expansion of both CD4+ and CD8+ T cells in blood was seen between baseline and week 6. Partial responders in the 0.1-3.0 mg/kg groups had among the lowest normalized peripheral clonal expansion, especially among CD8+ T cells.

Genomic DNA was isolated from the sorted cells so that the TCRbeta CDR3 region could be sequenced. The immunoSEQ Assay was used for sequencing of TCRbeta CDR3 regions. The immuneACCESS repertoire file appears here via TCRdb, limited to in-frame rearrangements. These files lack a portion of the clones; in checked studies, under half of the deficit traces to unresolved V genes, and the cause of the others is not known. The sample table lists over 65,000 clones, about 86% of them with a count of one. The ten largest account for just under 2% of the sample. The CDR3 measures 14 amino acids from cysteine to phenylalanine. Here the CDR3 DNA is all that survives: 42 bases in frame from base 1. The V end gives up 0 bases and the J end 6 bases, leaving 2 bases in the junction not matched to a gene. According to the germline V gene, CDR1 reads KGHSH and CDR2 reads LQKENI. The trial excluded patients who had a history of autoimmune disease or who were on systemic immunosuppression. Peripheral blood for TCR sequencing was drawn from every dose cohort at baseline, at cycle 4 day 1 and at cycle 7 day 1. Samples came from an open-label, multicenter, first-in-human phase I dose-escalation trial of ivuxolimab. Adults with locally advanced or metastatic melanoma, renal cell carcinoma, hepatocellular carcinoma or head and neck squamous cell carcinoma were enrolled in the trial. Before TCR sequencing, CD4+ and CD8+ T cells were separately sorted from peripheral blood.

Regarding this clone: The antigen it recognizes is unknown. No per-base quality is available; no much larger clone lies one base away.

This sample comprised CD4+ or CD8+ T cells sorted from blood, obtained in a trial of the OX40 agonist ivuxolimab. The sequence came from an adult with an advanced solid tumor such as melanoma, head and neck, liver or kidney cancer. The V gene is TRBV18 and the J gene is TRBJ2-7, with TRBD1 identical over 10 junction bases. The nucleotide sequence is given as TGTGCCAGCTCACCACCGGGACAGGGGTTCGAGCAGTACTTC. Its protein reads: CASSPPGQGFEQYF.